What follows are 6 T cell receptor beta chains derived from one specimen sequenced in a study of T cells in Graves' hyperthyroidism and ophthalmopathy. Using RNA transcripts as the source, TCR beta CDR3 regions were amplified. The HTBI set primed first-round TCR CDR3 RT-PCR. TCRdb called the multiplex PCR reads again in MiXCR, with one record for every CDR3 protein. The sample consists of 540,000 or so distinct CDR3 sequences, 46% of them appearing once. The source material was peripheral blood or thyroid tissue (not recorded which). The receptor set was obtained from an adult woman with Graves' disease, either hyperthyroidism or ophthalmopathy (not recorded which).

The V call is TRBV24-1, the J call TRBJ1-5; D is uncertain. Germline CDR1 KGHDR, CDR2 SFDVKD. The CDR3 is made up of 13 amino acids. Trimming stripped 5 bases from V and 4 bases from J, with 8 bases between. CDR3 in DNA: TGTGCCACCAGTGCGAGGGTAAATCAGCCCCAGCATTTT. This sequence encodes CATSARVNQPQHF.

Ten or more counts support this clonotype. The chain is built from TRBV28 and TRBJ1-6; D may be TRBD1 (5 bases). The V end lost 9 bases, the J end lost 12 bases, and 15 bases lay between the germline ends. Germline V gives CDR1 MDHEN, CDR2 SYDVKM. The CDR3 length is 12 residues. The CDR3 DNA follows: TGTGCCAGTAGGGACGCCGAGTTACCCCTCCACTTT. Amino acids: CASRDAELPLHF.

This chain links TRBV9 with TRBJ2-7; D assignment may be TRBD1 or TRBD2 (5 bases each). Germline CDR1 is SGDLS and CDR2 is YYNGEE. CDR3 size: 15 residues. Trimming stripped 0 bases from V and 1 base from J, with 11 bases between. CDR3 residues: CASSVAGDGSYEQYF. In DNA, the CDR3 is TGTGCCAGCAGCGTAGCCGGGGACGGGTCCTACGAGCAGTACTTC.

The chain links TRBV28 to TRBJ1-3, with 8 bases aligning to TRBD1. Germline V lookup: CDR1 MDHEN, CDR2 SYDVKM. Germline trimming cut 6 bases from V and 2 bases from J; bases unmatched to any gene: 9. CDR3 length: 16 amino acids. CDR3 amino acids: CASSPTGARTGNTIYF. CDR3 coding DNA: TGTGCCAGCAGCCCGACAGGGGCGAGGACTGGAAACACCATATATTTT.

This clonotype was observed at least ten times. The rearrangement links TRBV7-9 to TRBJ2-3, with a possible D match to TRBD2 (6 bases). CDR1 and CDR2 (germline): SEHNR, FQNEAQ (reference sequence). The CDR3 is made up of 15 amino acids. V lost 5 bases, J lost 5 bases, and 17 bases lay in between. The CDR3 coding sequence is TGTGCCAGCAGCCACCTAGCGCGGTTTGGAGATACGCAGTATTTT. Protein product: CASSHLARFGDTQYF.

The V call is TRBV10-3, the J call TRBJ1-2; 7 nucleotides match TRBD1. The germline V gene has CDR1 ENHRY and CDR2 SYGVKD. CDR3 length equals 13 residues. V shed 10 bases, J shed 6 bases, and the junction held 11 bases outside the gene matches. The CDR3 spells CATEGQAGDGYTF. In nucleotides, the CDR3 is TGTGCCACCGAAGGACAGGCCGGGGATGGCTACACCTTC.